This T cell receptor beta chain emerged from a study of Graves' ophthalmopathy and Graves' hyperthyroidism. Study findings and constraints: Most thyroid clonotypes with frequency above 0.001 were detected in blood too.

The germline gives CDR1 SGHVS, CDR2 FNYEAQ. Trimming shortened V by 5 bases and J by 5 bases, and 13 bases separated the two germline ends. The CDR3 consists of 15 residues. RNA transcripts yielded amplified TCR beta CDR3 regions. HTBI primers served in a first-round RT-PCR, which a second-round multiplex PCR followed. TCRdb analysed the multiplex PCR reads with MiXCR anew, one entry per CDR3 protein. The sample lists approximately 1.2 million distinct CDR3 sequences, about two fifths occurring once. This clonotype appeared many times. What it binds is not known. Sequenced: peripheral blood or thyroid tissue (not recorded which). This sequence was found in an adult man with Graves' hyperthyroidism. The chain is built from TRBV7-6 and TRBJ2-6; tentative D call: TRBD1 (6 bases). This chain's CDR3 is CASSPRTAWANVLTF. In DNA form, the CDR3 reads TGTGCCAGCAGCCCAAGGACAGCGTGGGCCAACGTCCTGACTTTC.